The 29 T cell receptor beta chains presented below share a single source sample, sequenced in a study of cytomegalovirus exposure and HLA in healthy donors. Primers: 60 Vbeta forward and 13 Jbeta reverse. The table came from immunoSEQ multiplex PCR; TCRdb's copy has only in-frame clones and leaves some out. In the table there are about 64,000 clones, around 70% of which are singletons. Sequenced: PBMCs. These receptor sequences come from a male donor in good health and CMV-seropositive.

Concerning this clone itself: This CDR3 is also generated by other DNA sequences in the sample. The chain couples TRBV10-2 to TRBJ1-3; weak D call: TRBD1 (6 bases). The germline V gene encodes CDR1 WSHSY and CDR2 SAAADI. V shed 9 bases and J shed 4 bases, with 22 bases lying between them. The CDR3 sequence is 16 residues long. CDR3 coding DNA: TGCGCCAGTACGAAGACGGGGGGCGTCGACGGAAACACCATATATTTT. As protein: CASTKTGGVDGNTIYF.

The V call is TRBV19, the J call TRBJ1-1; D remains unclear. The CDR3 extends over 15 amino acids. In germline, CDR1 is LNHDA, CDR2 SQIVND (reference sequence). V was clipped by 2 bases and J by 5 bases, with 15 bases between them. CDR3 protein: CASSILGQLMTEAFF. Written as DNA, the CDR3 is TGTGCCAGTAGTATACTTGGTCAGTTGATGACTGAAGCTTTCTTT.

This clone was seen once. The J gene is TRBJ2-5, the V gene TRBV7-2; D possibly corresponds to TRBD2 (6 bases). The CDR3 sequence is 15 residues long. Between the trimmed V and J ends, which lost 5 bases and 2 bases, there was a span of 15 bases. The germline V gene encodes CDR1 SGHTA and CDR2 FQGNSA. Here the CDR3 DNA reads TGTGCCAGCAGCCTGGGAGGTGCGGGGCAAGAGACCCAGTACTTC. Protein: CASSLGGAGQETQYF.

Only one count was recorded for this clone. The J gene is TRBJ2-3, the V gene TRBV6-5; TRBD2 aligns across 7 bases. Germline loops: CDR1 MNHEY, CDR2 SVGAGI. V gave up 4 bases and J gave up 2 bases; unmatched junction bases: 9. The CDR3 runs 16 residues. The CDR3 protein is CASSSGGNRLTDTQYF. In nucleotides, the CDR3 is TGTGCCAGCAGTTCCGGGGGGAACAGACTCACAGATACGCAGTATTTT.

This clone was found once. This CDR3 reads CASSYGGGYANYGYTF. In nucleotides, the CDR3 is TGTGCCAGCAGTTACGGTGGGGGGTACGCTAACTATGGCTACACCTTC. The chain has TRBV6-5 and TRBJ1-2; D possibly corresponds to TRBD1 (5 bases). The CDR3 covers 16 residues. Deletions cut 2 bases from V and 0 bases from J, with 13 bases between. In germline, CDR1 is MNHEY, CDR2 SVGAGI.

In its sample, this clone was seen a few times. The chain employs TRBV29-1 and TRBJ1-1; D not resolved. Germline CDR1 reads SQVTM; CDR2 reads ANQGSEA. CDR3 length: 10 amino acids. The V and J ends lost 7 bases and 4 bases respectively, with 7 bases between them. As DNA, the CDR3 is TGCAGCGGGGAGACCACTGAAGCTTTCTTT. It encodes CSGETTEAFF.

This clone was detected only once. J is TRBJ1-3 and V is TRBV27; D is possibly TRBD1 (6 bases). Germline-derived CDR1 and CDR2 are MNHEY and SMNVEV (reference sequence). The CDR3 has 14 amino acids. Trimming removed 5 bases at V and 4 bases at J, with 12 bases between. The CDR3 reads CASSPTGYGNTIYF. As DNA, the CDR3 is TGTGCCAGCAGTCCAACAGGGTACGGAAACACCATATATTTT.

The chain is built from TRBV7-9 and TRBJ1-2; 8 bases match TRBD1. The CDR3 extends over 17 amino acids. Per the germline V gene, CDR1 is SEHNR and CDR2 is FQNEAQ (reference sequence). Trimming removed 4 bases from V and 3 bases from J; junction bases left unmatched: 13. CDR3 loop: CASSSPGGRRGDYGYTF. The CDR3, as DNA: TGTGCCAGCAGCTCCCCAGGGGGCAGGCGAGGGGACTATGGCTACACCTTC.

The chain has TRBV18 and TRBJ2-7, with 7 bases fitting TRBD1. This CDR3 has 13 residues. Unmatched junction bases numbered 6, after V lost 5 bases and J lost 5 bases. Looked up from germline, CDR1 is KGHSH and CDR2 is LQKENI. CDR3 DNA sequence: TGTGCCAGCTCAGAACAGGGGTTACACGAGCAGTACTTC. Encoded protein: CASSEQGLHEQYF.

This clone has only a few counts. The chain has TRBV5-6 and TRBJ2-5; no clear D. Per germline, CDR1 SGHDT and CDR2 YYEEEE. The CDR3 has 13 residues. With 0 bases removed from V and 7 bases from J, the gap between germline ends came to 10 bases. The CDR3 protein is CASSLGASVTQYF. The DNA of the CDR3 is TGTGCCAGCAGCTTGGGGGCGTCGGTGACCCAGTACTTC.

This clone was observed once. The V gene is TRBV5-6, the J gene TRBJ2-4, with 12 bases identical to TRBD2. This CDR3 has 17 residues. Germline CDR1 reads SGHDT; CDR2 reads YYEEEE. Trimming removed 3 bases from V and 3 bases from J; junction bases left unmatched: 7. Written as DNA, the CDR3 is TGTGCCAGCAGCTGGGGGACTAGCGGGTTGTTCAAAAACATTCAGTACTTC. This sequence encodes CASSWGTSGLFKNIQYF.

The chain uses TRBV7-2 and TRBJ1-4; no clear D gene. Trimming removed 1 base at V and 0 bases at J, with 6 bases between. From germline, CDR1 is SGHTA and CDR2 FQGNSA. The CDR3 is made up of 15 amino acids. The CDR3 loop is CASSLVGATNEKLFF. The CDR3 region has the DNA TGTGCCAGCAGCTTAGTGGGAGCAACTAATGAAAAACTGTTTTTT.

CDR3 residues: CASSVGTGSQPQHF. CDR3 nucleotides: TGTGCCAGCAGCGTAGGGACAGGCTCTCAGCCCCAGCATTTT. The rearrangement joins TRBV9 to TRBJ1-5; 7 bases are shared with TRBD1. CDR1 is SGDLS, CDR2 YYNGEE, per germline. The CDR3 spans 14 residues. Unmatched junction bases numbered 3, after V lost 0 bases and J lost 6 bases.

The chain recombines TRBV5-6 with TRBJ1-5; maybe TRBD1 (5 bases). The CDR3 sequence is 16 residues long. Deletions cut 3 bases from V and 0 bases from J, with 13 bases between. Germline V lookup: CDR1 SGHDT, CDR2 YYEEEE. The CDR3 reads CASSSRQTYSNQPQHF. As DNA, the CDR3 is TGTGCCAGCAGCTCCCGACAGACCTATAGCAATCAGCCCCAGCATTTT.

The chain couples TRBV19 to TRBJ2-7; 7 positions match TRBD1. This CDR3 comprises 14 residues. The V gene end was trimmed by 5 bases and the J gene end by 3 bases; junction bases not matched to a gene: 7. Germline V CDR1 and CDR2: LNHDA, SQIVND (reference sequence). CDR3 region: CASSLRTGLYEQYF. The CDR3 DNA sequence: TGTGCCAGTAGTCTCCGGACAGGACTCTACGAGCAGTACTTC.

This clone was seen only a few times. The genes are TRBV7-9 and TRBJ2-7; D uncertain. V dropped 3 bases and J dropped 7 bases, with 10 bases sitting between them. The CDR3 runs to 12 residues. Germline V lookup: CDR1 SEHNR, CDR2 FQNEAQ (reference sequence). CDR3 sequence reads: CASSFGVGEQYF. The CDR3 DNA follows: TGTGCCAGCAGCTTTGGCGTCGGGGAGCAGTACTTC. Full variable domain (outside the CDR3, taken from reference TRBV7-9 and TRBJ2-7): DTGVSQNPRHKITKRGQNVTFRCDPISEHNRLYWYRQTLGQGPEFLTYFQNEAQLEKSRLLSDRFSAERPKGSFSTLEIQRTEQGDSAMYLCASSFGVGEQYFGPGTRLTVT.

A word on this clone: The identical CDR3 is also encoded by other nucleotide sequences in the sample. The chain joins TRBV12-5 to TRBJ2-7; 7 nucleotides match TRBD2. This CDR3 spans 16 amino acids. Trimming removed 0 bases from V and 1 base from J; junction bases left unmatched: 6. Per the germline V gene, CDR1 is LGHNT and CDR2 is FRNRAP. The CDR3 spells CASGLVLAPRSYEQYF. The CDR3 nucleotides are TGTGCTAGTGGTTTGGTACTAGCGCCGCGATCCTACGAGCAGTACTTC.

The genes are TRBV7-3 and TRBJ2-7, with D possibly matching TRBD2 (7 bases). Germline assignment: CDR1 SGHTA and CDR2 FQGTGA. V lost 8 bases and J 0 bases, leaving 11 bases between the germline ends. The CDR3 runs 13 residues. CDR3 amino acids: CASEGGTSYEQYF. DNA of the CDR3: TGTGCCAGCGAGGGGGGGACCTCCTACGAGCAGTACTTC.

The rearrangement uses TRBV15 and TRBJ2-3; 14 nucleotides agree with TRBD2. The CDR3 loop spans 16 amino acids. V lost 3 bases, J lost 5 bases, and 4 bases stayed unmatched. CDR1 is LNHNV, CDR2 YYDKDF, per germline (reference sequence). Here the CDR3 DNA reads TGTGCCACCAGCAGGGCCGGGACTAGCGGGAGAGATACGCAGTATTTT. This translates into CATSRAGTSGRDTQYF.

The gene calls are TRBV5-4 and TRBJ2-7, with D perhaps matching TRBD2 (5 bases). The CDR3 consists of 13 residues. The germline CDR1 and CDR2 sequences are SGHNT and YYREEE (reference sequence). V gave up 0 bases and J gave up 3 bases, with 7 bases separating them. The CDR3 region has the DNA TGTGCCAGCAGCTTGGATCGGGGCTACGAGCAGTACTTC. Protein sequence: CASSLDRGYEQYF.

This chain uses TRBV29-1 with TRBJ2-1, with 11 bases that match TRBD1. The CDR3 sequence is 17 residues long. Germline values: CDR1 SQVTM, CDR2 ANQGSEA. The trim removed 7 bases at V and 5 bases at J, leaving 16 bases unmatched. CDR3 coding DNA: TGCAGCGCTTTCTCACACCCGGGACAGGGGGGAAACAATGAGCAGTTCTTC. It codes for CSAFSHPGQGGNNEQFF.

This clone was counted between two and nine times. The gene calls are TRBV10-3 and TRBJ2-7; tentative D call: TRBD1 (6 bases). CDR1 and CDR2 (germline): ENHRY, SYGVKD. This CDR3 has 16 residues. The V end was cut by 3 bases, the J end by 0 bases, with 15 bases between. The CDR3 region is CAISDTGRSSSYEQYF. As DNA, the CDR3 is TGTGCCATCAGTGACACAGGGCGAAGTTCCTCCTACGAGCAGTACTTC.

V is TRBV6-5 and J is TRBJ2-1; D is undetermined. The germline V gene encodes CDR1 MNHEY and CDR2 SVGAGI. Trimming stripped 6 bases from V and 5 bases from J, with 17 bases between. This CDR3 contains 15 residues. CDR3 bases: TGTGCCAGCAGCCCCGTTGGCGGTCCCGACAATGAGCAGTTCTTC. Translating gives CASSPVGGPDNEQFF.

This clone was seen a handful of times. The V call is TRBV6-5, the J call TRBJ2-3; maybe TRBD1 (6 bases). CDR1 is MNHEY and CDR2 is SVGAGI in the germline V gene. CDR3 length equals 15 residues. Trimming pared 3 bases from V and 3 bases from J, leaving 13 bases between. This chain's CDR3 is CASSYKSDRTDTQYF. CDR3 in DNA: TGTGCCAGCAGTTATAAATCCGACAGGACAGATACGCAGTATTTT.

A few counts support this clone. The CDR3 protein is CASSRDNLSGNTIYF. DNA for the CDR3: TGTGCCAGCAGCCGGGACAACCTATCTGGAAACACCATATATTTT. V usage is TRBV7-9 and J usage is TRBJ1-3, with D maybe TRBD1 (6 bases). With 5 bases removed from V and 1 base from J, the gap between germline ends came to 12 bases. In germline, CDR1 is SEHNR, CDR2 FQNEAQ (reference sequence). This CDR3 region has 15 residues.

The chain links TRBV5-4 to TRBJ1-1; 11 nucleotides line up with TRBD1. The V segment lost 4 bases and the J segment 1 base; nucleotides outside the gene matches: 3. The CDR3 sequence is 15 residues long. Germline V lookup: CDR1 SGHNT, CDR2 YYREEE (reference sequence). CDR3 protein: CASSRGQGGNTEAFF. The CDR3 DNA follows: TGTGCCAGCAGCAGGGGACAGGGGGGGAACACTGAAGCTTTCTTT.

The rearrangement links TRBV29-1 to TRBJ2-1, with a weak D call TRBD2 (6 bases). CDR3 length: 13 amino acids. V lost 5 bases to trimming and J lost 5 bases, with 13 bases between them. In germline, CDR1 is SQVTM, CDR2 ANQGSEA. The CDR3 DNA is TGCAGCGTTCCCGGGACTGGCGACAATGAGCAGTTCTTC. This translates into CSVPGTGDNEQFF.

This clone was seen only a few times. The rearrangement uses TRBV9 and TRBJ1-6, with D possibly being TRBD1 (5 bases). The CDR3 is 15 amino acids. Trimming took off 1 base at V and 6 bases at J, with 11 bases between the two ends. The germline V gene encodes CDR1 SGDLS and CDR2 YYNGEE. In DNA form, the CDR3 reads TGTGCCAGCAGCGTACTAGGGGCCGGTAATTCACCCCTCCACTTT. Amino acids: CASSVLGAGNSPLHF.

This chain uses TRBV7-2 with TRBJ1-5, with a tentative D call TRBD1 (6 bases). Per the germline V gene, CDR1 is SGHTA and CDR2 is FQGNSA. V was clipped by 4 bases and J by 5 bases, with 15 bases between them. The length of the CDR3 is 15 residues. CDR3 nucleotide sequence: TGTGCCAGCAGCTCCAGGGGAGGGGCCGATCAGCCCCAGCATTTT. Translating it yields CASSSRGGADQPQHF.